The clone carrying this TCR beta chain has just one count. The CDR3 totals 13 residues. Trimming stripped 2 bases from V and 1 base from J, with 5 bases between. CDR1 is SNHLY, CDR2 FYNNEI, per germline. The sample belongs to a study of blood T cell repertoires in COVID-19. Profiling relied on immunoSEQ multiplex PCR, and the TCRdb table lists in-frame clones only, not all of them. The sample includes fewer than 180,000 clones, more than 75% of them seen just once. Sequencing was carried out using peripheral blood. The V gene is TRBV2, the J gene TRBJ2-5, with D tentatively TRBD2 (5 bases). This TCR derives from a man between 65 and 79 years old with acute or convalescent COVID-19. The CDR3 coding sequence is TGTGCCAGCAGTGAACTAGCCCAAGAGACCCAGTACTTC. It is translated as CASSELAQETQYF.